The present TCR beta chain was sequenced within a study of cytomegalovirus exposure and HLA in healthy donors. Study-wide results and limits: Investigators reported approximately 150 TCR beta chains as tied to cytomegalovirus. As a later analysis showed, several of the most significant clusters appeared to be linked to common viral pathogens.

Germline values: CDR1 GTSNPN, CDR2 SVGIG (reference sequence). The CDR3 totals 16 residues. Turning to this clone: Its cognate antigen is unknown.

PCR employed 60 Vbeta and 13 Jbeta primers. Original methodology: In a later analysis, the count reached about 80 million unique TCR beta chains, with about 9.9 million shared. The data were produced by immunoSEQ multiplex PCR, yet TCRdb's version contains in-frame clones alone and is incomplete. The D gene and trimming were derived from the DNA, and the V and J assignments and clone size from that table. The table for this sample gives approximately 80,000 clones. The V call is TRBV30, the J call TRBJ2-5; 9 positions match TRBD1. The better agreement between TRBJ2-7 and the DNA end casts doubt on the J call. This receptor was taken from a woman in her twenties or thirties in good health and CMV-seronegative. Sequencing input: PBMCs. CDR3 sequence: CAWSVPGQGFAYEQYF. The DNA for the CDR3 is TGTGCCTGGAGTGTACCGGGACAGGGATTCGCCTACGAGCAGTACTTC.